This T cell receptor (beta chain) appears in the sequencing data of a study of naive and memory T cell subsets. From germline, CDR1 is MNHEY and CDR2 SMNVEV (reference sequence). With 6 bases removed from V and 6 bases from J, the gap between germline ends came to 17 bases. This CDR3 spans 15 amino acids. Study-level points and caveats: No ground truth validated the naive and memory repertoire findings.

Cells stained for CD3, CD4, CD8, CD45RA and CD27 were sorted into four subsets. Two oligonucleotides, mixed equimolar, formed the beta constant-region primer covering TRBC1 and TRBC2. Nested alpha and beta constant-region primers with the SP2 primer drove four PCR rounds on ligated cDNA. TCRdb used MiXCR to reprocess the UMI-ligation and nested PCR reads, holding one entry per CDR3 protein. This repertoire shows some 100,000 distinct CDR3 sequences, approximately 6.5% found once; its top ten account for roughly 1.6%. In its sample, this clonotype was seen a few times. Its target is unknown. This receptor was identified in a human donor in good health. The chain employs TRBV27 and TRBJ2-2; D uncertain. Sequenced sample: central memory CD4+ T cells from blood. CDR3 in DNA: TGTGCCAGCAGCTCGGTCAGTAACCCTCCCGGGGAGCTGTTTTTT. Encoded protein: CASSSVSNPPGELFF.